A selection of T cell receptor beta chains follows, all from one sample in a study of T-cell memory formation after mild COVID-19. TCRdb passed the 5' RACE reads through MiXCR, listing each CDR3 protein once. Of fewer than 700,000 distinct CDR3 sequences listed, 20% to 25% were seen once; the top ten hold roughly 8.3%. Sequenced input: PBMCs or a T cell subset sorted from them (not recorded which). The receptors here all came from an adult woman who had mild COVID-19 (a few samples of this study predate the infection). Cell type and time point are not known. The conserved cysteine and the conserved F or W are not part of the CDR3 here.

TRBJ1-5	TRBV21-1	ATTQDQGSPLNQPQH
TRBJ2-1	TRBV18	ASSPPGPTNEQF
TRBJ2-3	TRBV5-5	ASSRLSGRTDTQY
TRBJ2-4	TRBV5-1	ASSNPGQASRIIQY
TRBJ1-2	TRBV29-1	SVLTGIGGYT
TRBJ2-5	TRBV7-9	ASSPGVAQETQY
TRBJ2-1	TRBV12-3/TRBV12-4	ASSLRAGGPRDEQF
TRBJ2-1	TRBV20-1	SARDRENEQF
TRBJ1-1	TRBV9	ASSEGQMNTEAF
TRBJ1-2	TRBV6-5	ASSSTVGGYT
TRBJ2-1	TRBV24-1	ATSGLTSGRAQV
TRBJ2-4	TRBV27	ASSSPTSGTLSKNIQY
TRBJ2-5	TRBV7-9	ASSLVLRSQETQY
TRBJ2-3	TRBV5-1	ASSSGQGAGTDTQY
TRBJ2-5	TRBV7-9	ASSSPGGLAGEADQETQY
TRBJ2-7	TRBV7-2	ASSLRRLGRYEQY
TRBJ2-7	TRBV12-3/TRBV12-4	ASSNYEQY
TRBJ2-7	TRBV7-9	ASTVEGGTGTSYEQY
TRBJ2-7	TRBV7-3	ASSLTQGYEQY
TRBJ2-1	TRBV7-9	ASSPGQFVRYNEQF
TRBJ2-2	TRBV12-3/TRBV12-4	ASSDMTDSTGELF
TRBJ1-1	TRBV7-2	ASSQARETEAF
TRBJ2-7	TRBV18	ASSPQLGQGIHEQY
TRBJ2-2	TRBV5-1	ASSLGTLNTGELF
TRBJ2-3	TRBV5-1	ASSLGYAGTDTQY
TRBJ2-7	TRBV20-1	SGGTASYEQY
TRBJ1-6	TRBV7-8	ASSSTGTGASPLH
TRBJ1-5	TRBV21-1	ASPEGIGQPQH
TRBJ2-1	TRBV7-9	ASSIAGGRLSEQF
TRBJ2-1	TRBV27	ASSLTGQGAYNEQF
TRBJ2-7	TRBV6-2/TRBV6-3	ASSYRRGPYEQY
TRBJ2-5	TRBV29-1	SVVYGETQY
TRBJ2-7	TRBV29-1	SVEGGISGGYEQY
TRBJ1-2	TRBV5-1	ASSWRGDDGYT
TRBJ1-1	TRBV18	ASSPGQGSERAF
TRBJ1-5	TRBV4-1	ASSQYPPDRVDQPQH
TRBJ2-5	TRBV24-1	ATSDVTNTETQY
TRBJ2-5	TRBV29-1	SGGRWETQY
TRBJ2-1	TRBV6-6	ASSHGGYNEQF
TRBJ1-3	TRBV29-1	SVERYESSGNTIY
TRBJ2-7	TRBV4-2	ASSPLIGESYEQY
TRBJ1-6	TRBV20-1	SASPSVGSGSPLH
TRBJ2-7	TRBV5-1	ASSQNRGHEQY